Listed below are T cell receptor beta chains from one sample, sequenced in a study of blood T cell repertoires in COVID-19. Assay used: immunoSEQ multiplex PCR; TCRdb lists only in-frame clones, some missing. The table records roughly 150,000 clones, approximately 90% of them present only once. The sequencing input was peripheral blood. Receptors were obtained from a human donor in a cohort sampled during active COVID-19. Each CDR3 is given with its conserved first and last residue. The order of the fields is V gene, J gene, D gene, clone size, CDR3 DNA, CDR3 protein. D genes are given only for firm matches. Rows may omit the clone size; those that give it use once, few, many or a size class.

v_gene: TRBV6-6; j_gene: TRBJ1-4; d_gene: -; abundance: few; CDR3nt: TGTGCCAGCAGTTACATACAGGGCGGGGAAAAACTGTTTTTT; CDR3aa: CASSYIQGGEKLFF
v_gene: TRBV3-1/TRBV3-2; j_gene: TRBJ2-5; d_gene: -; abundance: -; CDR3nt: TGTGCCAGCAGCCGTACAGCTGAGACCCAGTACTTC; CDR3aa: CASSRTAETQYF
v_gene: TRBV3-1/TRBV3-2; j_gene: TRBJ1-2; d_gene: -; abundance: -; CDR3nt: TGTGCCAGCAGCCAATCAACCCTAAGTAACTATGGCTACACCTTC; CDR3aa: CASSQSTLSNYGYTF
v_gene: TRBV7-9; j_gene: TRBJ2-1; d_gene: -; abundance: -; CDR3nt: TGTGCCAGCAGCCCTCCCGGGACTGGGTACAATGAGCAGTTCTTC; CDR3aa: CASSPPGTGYNEQFF
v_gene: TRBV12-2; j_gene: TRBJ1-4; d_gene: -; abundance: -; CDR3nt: TGTGCAAGTCGCTTAGTGTCCCCTCCGGAGGGACAGTATAATGAAAAACTGTTTTTT; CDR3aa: CASRLVSPPEGQYNEKLFF
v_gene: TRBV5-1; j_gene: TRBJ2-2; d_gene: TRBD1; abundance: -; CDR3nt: TGCGCCAGCAGCAGACAGGGTGGTAGCACCGGGGAGCTGTTTTTT; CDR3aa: CASSRQGGSTGELFF
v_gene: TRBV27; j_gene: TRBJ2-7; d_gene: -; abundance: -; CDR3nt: TGTGCCAGCAGTTTATCGGAGGGGGCAACCTACGAGCAGTACTTC; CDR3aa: CASSLSEGATYEQYF
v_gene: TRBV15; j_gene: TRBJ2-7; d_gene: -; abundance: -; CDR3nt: TGTGCCACCAGCAGAGGGCCTGGGCAGATCTACGAGCAGTACTTC; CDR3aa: CATSRGPGQIYEQYF
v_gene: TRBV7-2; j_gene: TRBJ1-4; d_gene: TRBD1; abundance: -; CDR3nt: TGTGCCAGCAGCCAATCGGGACAGATTAATGAAAAACTGTTTTTT; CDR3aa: CASSQSGQINEKLFF
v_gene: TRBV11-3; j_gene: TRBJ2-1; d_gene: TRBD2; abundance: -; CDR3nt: TGTGCCAGCAGCTTTAGCGGGGGGGCCAGGAATGAGCAGTTCTTC; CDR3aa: CASSFSGGARNEQFF
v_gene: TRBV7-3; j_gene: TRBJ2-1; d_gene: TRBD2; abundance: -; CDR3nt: TGTGCCAGCAGTCCCGCCGCCCCCCTACTAGCGAACAATGAGCAGTTCTTC; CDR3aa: CASSPAAPLLANNEQFF
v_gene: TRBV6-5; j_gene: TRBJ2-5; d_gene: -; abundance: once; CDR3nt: TGTGCCAGCAGTTACTCGCCTAGCGAGACCCAGTACTTC; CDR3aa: CASSYSPSETQYF
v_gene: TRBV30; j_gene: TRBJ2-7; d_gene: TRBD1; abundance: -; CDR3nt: TGTGCCTGGAGTGTGACAGGGGGCCGCGACGAGCAGTACTTC; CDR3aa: CAWSVTGGRDEQYF
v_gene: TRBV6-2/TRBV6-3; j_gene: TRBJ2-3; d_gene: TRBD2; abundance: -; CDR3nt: TGTGCCAGCAGCCGCCGGCGGGGGACAGATACGCAGTATTTT; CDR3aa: CASSRRRGTDTQYF
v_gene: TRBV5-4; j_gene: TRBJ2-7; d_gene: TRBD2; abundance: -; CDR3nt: TGTGCCAGCAGCTGGCCCACGGGGAGCGGGATACAGGACGAGCAGTACTTC; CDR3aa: CASSWPTGSGIQDEQYF
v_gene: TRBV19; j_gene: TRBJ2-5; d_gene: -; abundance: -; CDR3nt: TGTGCCAGTAGTCCCATGCGTTCGAAAGAGACCCAGTACTTC; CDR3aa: CASSPMRSKETQYF
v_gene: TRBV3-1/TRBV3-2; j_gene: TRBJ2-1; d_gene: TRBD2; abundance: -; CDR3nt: TGTGCCAGCAGCCAGATCCCGGGACTAGCGGGGGGGCTCTACAATGAGCAGTTCTTC; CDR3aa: CASSQIPGLAGGLYNEQFF